This T cell receptor beta chain was captured in a study of blood T cell repertoires in COVID-19. Study in general: The analysed material was cDNA or gDNA that came from T cells, B-cell-depleted T cells, or PBMCs.

TCRdb's table, derived via immunoSEQ multiplex PCR, lists solely in-frame clones and lacks some. The sample shows approximately 270,000 clones, roughly 86% of them seen only once. Germline trimming cut 3 bases from V and 5 bases from J; bases unmatched to any gene: 11. Looked up from germline, CDR1 is KGHDR and CDR2 is SFDVKD. The CDR3 is made up of 18 amino acids. This clone was recorded a few times. The sequenced material came from peripheral blood. The rearrangement links TRBV24-1 to TRBJ2-1, with 11 bases lining up with TRBD2. This TCR was recovered from a man between 40 and 49 years old with active or convalescent COVID-19. CDR3: CATSDTWGLAGGNNEQFF. CDR3 in DNA: TGTGCCACCAGTGATACCTGGGGGCTAGCGGGAGGAAACAATGAGCAGTTCTTC.